This TCR beta chain was recovered during a study of beta chain features in type 1 diabetes. Study-level points and caveats: People with Type 1 diabetes carried modestly yet significantly shorter TCRB CDR3s in all four CD4+ subsets. At VDJ recombination sites, type 1 diabetes patients had fewer insertions and more deleted nucleotides.

Germline V gene lookup returns CDR1 LGHNA and CDR2 YSLEER. This CDR3 has 20 amino acids. V lost 2 bases, J lost 5 bases, and 20 bases stayed unmatched. Isolated RNA was reverse transcribed in full, so expressed TCRB transcripts were sequenced. The study sequenced naive, central memory and regulatory T cell samples to an average of approximately 4 million reads. The protocol was immunoSEQ multiplex PCR, while the TCRdb copy is restricted to in-frame clones and leaves out a portion. The sample consists of almost 350,000 clones, approximately 8.2% of them appearing once. This clone was observed at least ten times. Its antigen is still unknown.

This sequence joins TRBV4-3 and TRBJ2-3; 9 bases agree with TRBD1. Sequencing was performed on central memory CD4+ T cells from blood. The clonotype originates from a woman between 18 and 29 years old in good health. The CDR3 spells CASSQYRDREEMVIVDTQYF. The CDR3 region has the DNA TGCGCCAGCAGCCAATACCGGGACAGGGAGGAGATGGTGATTGTAGATACGCAGTATTTT.